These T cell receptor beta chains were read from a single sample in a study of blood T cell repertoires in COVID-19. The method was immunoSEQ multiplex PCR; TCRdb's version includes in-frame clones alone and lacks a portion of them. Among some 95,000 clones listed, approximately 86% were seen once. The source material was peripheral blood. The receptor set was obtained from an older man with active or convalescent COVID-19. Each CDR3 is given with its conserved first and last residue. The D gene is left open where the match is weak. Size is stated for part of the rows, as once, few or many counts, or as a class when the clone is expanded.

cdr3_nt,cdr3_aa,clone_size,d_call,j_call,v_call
TGTGCCAGTAGTATGAATACAGGCGATGAGCAGTTCTTC,CASSMNTGDEQFF,once,NA,TRBJ2-1,TRBV19
TGTGCCAGCAGTTTTAGGACACCCGAGCAGTACTTC,CASSFRTPEQYF,NA,NA,TRBJ2-7,TRBV12-3/TRBV12-4
TGTGCCAGCAGTTCTCACAGGGGCCCCTACGAGCAGTACTTC,CASSSHRGPYEQYF,NA,TRBD1,TRBJ2-7,TRBV6-6
TGTGCCAGTAGTAAGCCCCCATTAAGCGGAAACTCCTACGAGCAGTACTTC,CASSKPPLSGNSYEQYF,NA,NA,TRBJ2-7,TRBV19
TGCGCCAGCAGCGTTAGCGGGAGGGCCACAGATACGCAGTATTTT,CASSVSGRATDTQYF,NA,TRBD2,TRBJ2-3,TRBV5-1
TGTGCCAGCAGACAGAGCTCTGGAAACACCATATATTTT,CASRQSSGNTIYF,NA,NA,TRBJ1-3,TRBV6-5
TGCGCCAGCAGCCTCTTCGGGAACACTGAAGCTTTCTTT,CASSLFGNTEAFF,NA,NA,TRBJ1-1,TRBV5-1
TGTGCCAGCAGCTTAGGGACGGGAACCTACGAGCAGTACTTC,CASSLGTGTYEQYF,few,NA,TRBJ2-7,TRBV7-2
TGTGCCAGTAGTCCCCGGCCAGCGAATAGCAATCAGCCCCAGCATTTT,CASSPRPANSNQPQHF,NA,NA,TRBJ1-5,TRBV19
TGTGCCAGCAGTTGGCTAGCTGGGGGGGAGCTGTTTTTT,CASSWLAGGELFF,NA,NA,TRBJ2-2,TRBV27
TGCAGTGCTAGTGGGGACAAGAAGAGGTATGGCTACACCTTC,CSASGDKKRYGYTF,NA,NA,TRBJ1-2,TRBV20-1
TGTGCCAGCAGCCCCAGACGGGGTGAGCAGTTCTTC,CASSPRRGEQFF,NA,NA,TRBJ2-1,TRBV7-9
TGTGCCAGCTCACCTAGACAGATTAATGAAAAACTGTTTTTT,CASSPRQINEKLFF,NA,NA,TRBJ1-4,TRBV18
TGTGCCAGCAGCCGCGGGGGGCGCGGCTATGGCTACACCTTC,CASSRGGRGYGYTF,few,NA,TRBJ1-2,TRBV6-2/TRBV6-3
TGTGCCAGCAGCTTAGGCCTCTACCCGGCAGGGAACTATGGCTACACCTTC,CASSLGLYPAGNYGYTF,few,NA,TRBJ1-2,TRBV13
TGTGCCAGCAGCTCGGGACAGGGTAATTCACCCCTCCACTTT,CASSSGQGNSPLHF,NA,TRBD1,TRBJ1-6,TRBV7-8
TGTGCCAGCAGCCCGTCCGACGCGAGGGTATACGAGCAGTACTTC,CASSPSDARVYEQYF,NA,NA,TRBJ2-7,TRBV3-1/TRBV3-2
TGTGCCAGCAGTGTTAATTCGGGCGGGGCCAATGAGCAGTTCTTC,CASSVNSGGANEQFF,NA,NA,TRBJ2-1,TRBV6-4
TGTGCCAGCAGTGAATATTACAATCAGCCCCAGCATTTT,CASSEYYNQPQHF,few,NA,TRBJ1-5,TRBV2
TGCGCCAGCAGCATCCTGGAGGGGACTAGCGGGAACCTGCACTTC,CASSILEGTSGNLHF,few,TRBD2,TRBJ2-5,TRBV5-1
TGTGCCAGCAAGTACGCTAGCGGGAGAGGCGACACCGGGGAGCTGTTTTTT,CASKYASGRGDTGELFF,NA,TRBD2,TRBJ2-2,TRBV28
TGTGCCAGCAGCTTAGATGGCGGGAGGGCCATGTACGAGCAGTACTTC,CASSLDGGRAMYEQYF,NA,TRBD2,TRBJ2-7,TRBV7-2
TGCAGTGCTAGACAGGGGGCGTCAGCTTTCTTT,CSARQGASAFF,NA,TRBD1,TRBJ1-1,TRBV20-1
TGTGCCAGCAGTTCTGACAGGGGAAATACGCAGTATTTT,CASSSDRGNTQYF,NA,TRBD1,TRBJ2-3,TRBV5-4
TGTGCCAGCAGTTACAGGGGAGGTTCACCCCTCCACTTT,CASSYRGGSPLHF,NA,NA,TRBJ1-6,TRBV6-5
TGTGCCAGCAGTGAGAGGACAGGGAGATACGAGCAGTACTTC,CASSERTGRYEQYF,NA,TRBD1,TRBJ2-7,TRBV2
TGTGCCAGCAGCTTGGAATTCGGGGGAACCAAAAACATTCAGTACTTC,CASSLEFGGTKNIQYF,NA,NA,TRBJ2-4,TRBV5-4
TGTGCCAGCAGCCAACTAGCGGGAGGAACCTACGAGCAGTACTTC,CASSQLAGGTYEQYF,NA,TRBD2,TRBJ2-7,TRBV4-2
TGTGCCAGCACTAACCGAACCTACGAGCAGTACTTC,CASTNRTYEQYF,NA,NA,TRBJ2-7,TRBV2
TGTGCCAGTAGTAGGGGCGGGAGTATCAATGAGCAGTTCTTC,CASSRGGSINEQFF,NA,TRBD2,TRBJ2-1,TRBV19
TGTGCCTGGAGTGTTAGACAGAGGAACTATGGCTACACCTTC,CAWSVRQRNYGYTF,NA,NA,TRBJ1-2,TRBV30
TGTGCCACCAGTGATCCAGGAATTGCTCACTATGGCTACACCTTC,CATSDPGIAHYGYTF,NA,NA,TRBJ1-2,TRBV24-1
TGTGCCAGCGGAGGACAGGGGAGCTCCTATAATTCACCCCTCCACTTT,CASGGQGSSYNSPLHF,once,TRBD1,TRBJ1-6,TRBV2
TGTGCCAGTTCGGGCAGGTGGGAAGGGGACACTGAAGCTTTCTTT,CASSGRWEGDTEAFF,NA,NA,TRBJ1-1,TRBV19
TGTGCCAGCTCAAAATCGACTAGCGCGACTAGAGATACGCAGTATTTT,CASSKSTSATRDTQYF,NA,TRBD2,TRBJ2-3,TRBV9
TGTGCCAGCTCACCGGGGACAGGGACCTACGAGCAGTACTTC,CASSPGTGTYEQYF,once,TRBD1,TRBJ2-7,TRBV18
TGTGCCAGCAGCCAAGAAAGAGGGGGTTACGAGCAGTACTTC,CASSQERGGYEQYF,NA,NA,TRBJ2-7,TRBV3-1/TRBV3-2
TGTGCCAGCAGCCTGGGGACTAGCGGACCGAACACCGGGGAGCTGTTTTTT,CASSLGTSGPNTGELFF,once,TRBD2,TRBJ2-2,TRBV4-2
TGCGCCAGCAGCCACCTAGGGTGGGACAGGAGAAAGAAAGGTGAAAAACTGTTTTTT,CASSHLGWDRRKKGEKLFF,NA,TRBD1,TRBJ1-4,TRBV4-1
TGCGCCAGCAAACCTGATACAGGGGGATTCTATGGCTACACCTTC,CASKPDTGGFYGYTF,NA,TRBD1,TRBJ1-2,TRBV5-1